Below are 19 T cell receptor beta chains sequenced from a single sample in a study of vaccination effects on CD4 cells after COVID-19. TCRdb's table, derived via immunoSEQ multiplex PCR, lists solely in-frame clones and lacks some. The table records tens of thousands of clones, approximately 82% of them present only once. Prior to sequencing, the ViraFEST assay stimulated PBMC with viral peptide pools, which expanded the antigen-specific CD4+ T cells. Isolation of CD4+ T cells took place after about ten days of culture. Two doses of BNT162b2 or mRNA-1273 vaccine were administered to participants. Their antigen targets remain unknown. This material consisted of CD4+ T cells from PBMCs cultured with HCoV-229E spike peptides, taken after COVID-19 vaccination. All receptors derive from a human donor who received a COVID-19 vaccine.

V is TRBV6-5 and J is TRBJ1-2; D gene unclear. Germline CDR1 is MNHEY and CDR2 is SVGAGI. The germline V and J ends were trimmed by 8 bases and 4 bases, with 17 bases remaining between them. This CDR3 has 14 amino acids. This CDR3 reads CASDRATTSYGYTF. DNA of the CDR3: TGTGCCAGCGACCGGGCCACGACCAGCTATGGCTACACCTTC.

This clone was seen a handful of times. V gene TRBV5-1 combines with J gene TRBJ1-1, with unresolved D. Looked up from germline, CDR1 is SGHRS and CDR2 is YFSETQ. CDR3 length: 14 residues. With 0 bases removed from V and 2 bases from J, the gap between germline ends came to 8 bases. The CDR3: CASSLASENTEAFF. CDR3 bases: TGCGCCAGCAGCTTGGCCAGCGAAAACACTGAAGCTTTCTTT.

This rearrangement joins TRBV30 to TRBJ1-2, with D maybe TRBD1 (6 bases). The CDR3 is made up of 14 amino acids. Germline CDR1 is GTSNPN and CDR2 is SVGIG (reference sequence). The ends were cut back, 1 base at V and 5 bases at J, with 14 bases in the middle. The CDR3 DNA is TGTGCCTGGAGTGACAGGGTCCCGAGATATGGCTACACCTTC. Encoded protein: CAWSDRVPRYGYTF.

This chain links TRBV18 with TRBJ1-1, with D possibly being TRBD1 (6 bases). Trimming took off 6 bases at V and 4 bases at J, with 12 bases between the two ends. The CDR3 length is 13 residues. Germline CDR1 and CDR2: KGHSH and LQKENI. The CDR3, as DNA: TGTGCCAGCTCTCAAAGGGGGATCACTGAAGCTTTCTTT. Encoded protein: CASSQRGITEAFF.

This clone has just a few counts. V is TRBV5-6 and J is TRBJ1-2, with D perhaps TRBD1 (6 bases). This CDR3 spans 15 amino acids. The V end was cut by 6 bases, the J end by 1 base, with 16 bases between. Germline V CDR1 and CDR2: SGHDT, YYEEEE. CDR3 in DNA: TGTGCCAGCATCCCTGGGGGACAAGTTAACTATGGCTACACCTTC. Translated: CASIPGGQVNYGYTF.

The rearrangement links TRBV18 to TRBJ2-1; 10 bases agree with TRBD1. Germline CDR1 and CDR2: KGHSH and LQKENI. The CDR3 has 16 amino acids. V shed 4 bases and J 3 bases; nucleotides not matched to a gene: 6. The CDR3 DNA reads as TGTGCCAGCTCACGAACGACAGGGGGCAACTACAATGAGCAGTTCTTC. Encoded protein: CASSRTTGGNYNEQFF.

The gene calls are TRBV7-2 and TRBJ2-5; D could derive from TRBD1 or TRBD2 (5 bases each). This CDR3 region has 13 residues. Germline V gives CDR1 SGHTA, CDR2 FQGNSA. V was cut by 5 bases and J by 9 bases, with 16 bases left in between. The CDR3 is CASSLRDHAAQYF. CDR3 in DNA: TGTGCCAGCAGCCTCCGGGACCACGCGGCCCAGTACTTC.

The rearrangement links TRBV7-8 to TRBJ2-1; tentatively, D is TRBD1 (5 bases). V shed 5 bases and J shed 9 bases, with 17 bases lying between them. The V gene's germline CDR1 is SGHVS and CDR2 FQNEAQ. This CDR3 contains 14 residues. CDR3 loop: CASSAQPGLSEQFF. CDR3 nucleotides: TGTGCCAGCAGCGCACAGCCAGGGCTTAGTGAGCAGTTCTTC.

This clone was observed a handful of times. The J gene is TRBJ2-5, the V gene TRBV4-1; 15 positions agree with TRBD2. Per the germline V gene, CDR1 is MGHRA and CDR2 is YSYEKL. The trim removed 3 bases at V and 4 bases at J, leaving 12 bases unmatched. The CDR3 spans 19 residues. The CDR3 sequence is CASSHPGLAGGPGRETQYF. The CDR3 DNA reads as TGCGCCAGCAGCCACCCCGGACTAGCGGGGGGGCCAGGGCGAGAGACCCAGTACTTC.

In its sample, this clone was seen once. This chain joins TRBV14 and TRBJ2-1, with TRBD1 identical over 8 bases. The CDR3 is 16 residues long. The trim removed 5 bases at V and 1 base at J, leaving 7 bases unmatched. The germline V gene encodes CDR1 SGHDN and CDR2 FVKESK. As DNA, the CDR3 is TGTGCCAGCAGCGTGGGTCGACAGGGGTCCTACAATGAGCAGTTCTTC. Its translation: CASSVGRQGSYNEQFF.

This clone was seen a few times. This chain links TRBV7-2 with TRBJ1-5; no firm D call. The CDR3 extends over 16 amino acids. V lost 4 bases, J lost 0 bases, and 13 bases lay in between. Germline assignment: CDR1 SGHTA and CDR2 FQGNSA. The CDR3 sequence is CASSSALAYSNQPQHF. The DNA for the CDR3 is TGTGCCAGCAGCTCCGCGCTTGCCTATAGCAATCAGCCCCAGCATTTT.

V usage is TRBV6-5 and J usage is TRBJ1-3, with TRBD1 as a possible D gene (5 bases). V was shortened by 5 bases and J by 2 bases, with 13 bases between the two germline ends. Germline CDR1 MNHEY, CDR2 SVGAGI. The CDR3 is 15 residues long. In nucleotides, the CDR3 is TGTGCCAGCAGTAAGGGGACGGCTACTGGAAACACCATATATTTT. It encodes CASSKGTATGNTIYF.

The chain recombines TRBV2 with TRBJ1-4, with unresolved D. This CDR3 is 11 amino acids long. Germline-derived CDR1 and CDR2 are SNHLY and FYNNEI. Trimming cost V 1 base and J 10 bases, with 4 bases left between them. The chain's CDR3 is CASSEGTKLFF. The DNA for the CDR3 is TGTGCCAGCAGTGAAGGGACAAAACTGTTTTTT.

This clone was recorded a few times. Other DNA sequences in this sample translate to the same CDR3. The rearrangement uses TRBV7-3 and TRBJ2-3; 11 bases fit TRBD1. V lost 4 bases, J lost 6 bases, and 6 bases stayed unmatched. The CDR3 spans 15 residues. CDR1 is SGHTA, CDR2 FQGTGA, per germline. The CDR3 loop is CASSSGQGASDTQYF. CDR3 sequence (DNA): TGTGCCAGCAGCTCCGGACAGGGGGCAAGTGATACGCAGTATTTT.

The CDR3 DNA sequence: TGTGCCAGCTCACCCGAGGGGACTGGAAACACCATATATTTT. Protein sequence: CASSPEGTGNTIYF. The rearrangement joins TRBV18 to TRBJ1-3; D is perhaps TRBD1 (5 bases). There are 14 residues in the CDR3. The germline CDR1 and CDR2 sequences are KGHSH and LQKENI. V was shortened by 3 bases and J by 2 bases, with 8 bases between the two germline ends.

V gene TRBV5-1 combines with J gene TRBJ2-2; D uncertain. The CDR3 runs to 15 residues. Germline V gene data show CDR1 as SGHRS and CDR2 as YFSETQ. V lost 2 bases, J lost 7 bases, and 15 bases lay in between. CDR3 loop: CASSLRPLTVGELFF. The DNA of the CDR3 is TGCGCCAGCAGCTTAAGACCTCTCACGGTCGGGGAGCTGTTTTTT.

The chain carries TRBV5-1 and TRBJ1-2; D might be TRBD1 (5 bases). This CDR3 region has 16 residues. In germline, CDR1 is SGHRS, CDR2 YFSETQ. The V end was cut by 4 bases, the J end by 1 base, with 17 bases between. CDR3 in amino acids: CASSVGLEVFNYGYTF. The DNA of the CDR3 is TGCGCCAGCAGCGTGGGGCTGGAGGTCTTTAACTATGGCTACACCTTC.

This chain connects TRBV5-1 to TRBJ1-6, with D perhaps TRBD1 (6 bases). Trimming cost V 4 bases and J 7 bases, with 15 bases left between them. The germline gives CDR1 SGHRS, CDR2 YFSETQ. This CDR3 has 15 residues. The DNA for the CDR3 is TGCGCCAGCAGCACGGAGGGACAAAAGAATTCACCCCTCCACTTT. It translates to CASSTEGQKNSPLHF.

The chain joins TRBV7-9 to TRBJ2-5; D not resolved. CDR1 SEHNR and CDR2 FQNEAQ come from the germline V gene (reference sequence). V lost 2 bases and J lost 0, with 4 bases in between. The CDR3 spans 13 residues. The CDR3 here is CASSLLDQETQYF. CDR3 bases: TGTGCCAGCAGCTTACTAGACCAAGAGACCCAGTACTTC. Together with reference TRBV7-9 and TRBJ2-5, the CDR3 gives the full variable domain: DTGVSQNPRHKITKRGQNVTFRCDPISEHNRLYWYRQTLGQGPEFLTYFQNEAQLEKSRLLSDRFSAERPKGSFSTLEIQRTEQGDSAMYLCASSLLDQETQYFGPGTRLLVL.